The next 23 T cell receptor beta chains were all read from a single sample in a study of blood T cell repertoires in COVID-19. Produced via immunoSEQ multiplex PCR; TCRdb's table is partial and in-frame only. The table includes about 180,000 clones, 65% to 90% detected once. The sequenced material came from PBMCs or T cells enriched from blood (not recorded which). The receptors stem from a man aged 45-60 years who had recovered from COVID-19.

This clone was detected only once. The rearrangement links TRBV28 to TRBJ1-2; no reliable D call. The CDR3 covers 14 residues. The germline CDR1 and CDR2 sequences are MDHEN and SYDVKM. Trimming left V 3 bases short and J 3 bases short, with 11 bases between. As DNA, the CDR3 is TGTGCCAGCAGTTTGGGTAGGAGACACTATGGCTACACCTTC. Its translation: CASSLGRRHYGYTF.

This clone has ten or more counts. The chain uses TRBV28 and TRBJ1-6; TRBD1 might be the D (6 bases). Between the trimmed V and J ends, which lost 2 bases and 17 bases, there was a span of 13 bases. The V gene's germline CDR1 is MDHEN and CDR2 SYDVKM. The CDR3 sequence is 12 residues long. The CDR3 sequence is CASSLIGRGIHF. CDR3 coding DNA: TGTGCCAGCAGTTTAATAGGCAGGGGAATCCACTTT.

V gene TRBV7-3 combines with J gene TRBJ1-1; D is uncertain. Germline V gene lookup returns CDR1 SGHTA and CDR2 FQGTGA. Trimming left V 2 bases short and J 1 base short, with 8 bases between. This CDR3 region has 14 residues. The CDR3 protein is CASSLGHANTEAFF. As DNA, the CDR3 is TGTGCCAGCAGCTTAGGGCACGCGAACACTGAAGCTTTCTTT. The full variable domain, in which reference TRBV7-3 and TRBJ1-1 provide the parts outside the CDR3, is GAGVSQTPSNKVTEKGKYVELRCDPISGHTALYWYRQSLGQGPEFLIYFQGTGAADDSGLPNDRFFAVRPEGSVSTLKIQRTERGDSAVYLCASSLGHANTEAFFGQGTRLTVV.

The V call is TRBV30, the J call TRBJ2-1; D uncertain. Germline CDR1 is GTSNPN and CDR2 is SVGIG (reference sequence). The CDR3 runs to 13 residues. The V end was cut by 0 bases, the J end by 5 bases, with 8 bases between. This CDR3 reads CAWSVGRNNEQFF. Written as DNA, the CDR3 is TGTGCCTGGAGTGTAGGCAGGAACAATGAGCAGTTCTTC. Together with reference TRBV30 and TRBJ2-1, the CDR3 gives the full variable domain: SQTIHQWPATLVQPVGSPLSLECTVEGTSNPNLYWYRQAAGRGLQLLFYSVGIGQISSEVPQNLSASRPQDRQFILSSKKLLLSDSGFYLCAWSVGRNNEQFFGPGTRLTVL.

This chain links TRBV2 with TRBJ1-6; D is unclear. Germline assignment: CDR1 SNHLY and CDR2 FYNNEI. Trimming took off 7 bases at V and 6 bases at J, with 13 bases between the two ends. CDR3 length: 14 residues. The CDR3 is CASTPDLINSPLHF. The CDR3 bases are TGTGCCAGCACCCCCGACTTGATTAATTCACCCCTCCACTTT. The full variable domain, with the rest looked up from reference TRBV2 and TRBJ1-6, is EPEVTQTPSHQVTQMGQEVILRCVPISNHLYFYWYRQILGQKVEFLVSFYNNEISEKSEIFDDQFSVERPDGSNFTLKIRSTKLEDSAMYFCASTPDLINSPLHFGNGTRLTVT.

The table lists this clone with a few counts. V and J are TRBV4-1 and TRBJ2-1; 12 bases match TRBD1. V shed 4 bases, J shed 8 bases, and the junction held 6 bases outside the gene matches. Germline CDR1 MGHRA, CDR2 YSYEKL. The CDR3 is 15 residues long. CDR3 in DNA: TGCGCCAGCAGCCGGGGGACAGGGGGCATCGATGAGCAGTTCTTC. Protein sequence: CASSRGTGGIDEQFF.

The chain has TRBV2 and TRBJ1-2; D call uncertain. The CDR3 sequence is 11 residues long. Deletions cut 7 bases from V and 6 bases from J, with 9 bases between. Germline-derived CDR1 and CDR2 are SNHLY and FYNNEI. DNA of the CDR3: TGTGCCAGCACCGAGCGGGATGGCTACACCTTC. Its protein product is CASTERDGYTF. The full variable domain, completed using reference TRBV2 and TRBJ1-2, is EPEVTQTPSHQVTQMGQEVILRCVPISNHLYFYWYRQILGQKVEFLVSFYNNEISEKSEIFDDQFSVERPDGSNFTLKIRSTKLEDSAMYFCASTERDGYTFGSGTRLTVV.

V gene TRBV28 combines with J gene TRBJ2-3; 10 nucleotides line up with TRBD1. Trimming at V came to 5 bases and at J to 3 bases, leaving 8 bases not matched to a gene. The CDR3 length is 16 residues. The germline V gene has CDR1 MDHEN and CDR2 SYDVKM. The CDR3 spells CASSGTGGQGTDTQYF. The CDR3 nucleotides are TGTGCCAGCAGTGGGACCGGGGGACAGGGGACAGATACGCAGTATTTT.

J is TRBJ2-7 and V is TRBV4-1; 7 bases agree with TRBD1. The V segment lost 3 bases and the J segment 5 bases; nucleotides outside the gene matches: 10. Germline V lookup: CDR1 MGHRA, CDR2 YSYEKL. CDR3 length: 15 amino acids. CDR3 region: CASSHRQGVGNEQYF. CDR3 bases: TGCGCCAGCAGCCACCGACAGGGTGTTGGGAACGAGCAGTACTTC.

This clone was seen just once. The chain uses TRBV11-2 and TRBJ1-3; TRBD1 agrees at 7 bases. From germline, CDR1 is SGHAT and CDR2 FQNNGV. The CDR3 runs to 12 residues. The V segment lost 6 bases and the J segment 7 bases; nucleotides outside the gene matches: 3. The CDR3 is CASSKQGNTIYF. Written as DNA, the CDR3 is TGTGCCAGCAGTAAACAGGGGAACACCATATATTTT.

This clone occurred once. DNA for the CDR3: TGTGCCTGGAGTGTGTCAGGGGGCCTATTCGCCATATATTTT. This translates into CAWSVSGGLFAIYF. The chain uses TRBV30 and TRBJ1-3, with TRBD1 identical over 8 bases. In germline, CDR1 is GTSNPN, CDR2 SVGIG (reference sequence). V trimming: 0 bases; J trimming: 11 bases; junction bases outside the gene matches: 9. The CDR3 has 14 residues.

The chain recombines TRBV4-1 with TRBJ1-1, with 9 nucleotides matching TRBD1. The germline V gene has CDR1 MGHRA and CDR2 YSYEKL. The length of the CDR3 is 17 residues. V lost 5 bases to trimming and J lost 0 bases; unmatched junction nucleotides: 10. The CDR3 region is CASSSGTGSFLNTEAFF. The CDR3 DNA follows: TGCGCCAGCAGCTCCGGGACAGGGAGTTTCTTGAACACTGAAGCTTTCTTT.

The CDR3 loop reads CASSQGPGTDTQYF. CDR3 DNA: TGTGCCAGCAGCCAAGGCCCGGGGACAGATACGCAGTATTTT. The V and J genes are TRBV3-1 (or the pseudogene TRBV3-2) and TRBJ2-3, with D maybe TRBD2 (5 bases). This CDR3 has 14 amino acids. Per the germline V gene, CDR1 is LGHDT and CDR2 is YNNKEL (reference sequence). Trimming left V 1 base short and J 3 bases short, with 8 bases between.

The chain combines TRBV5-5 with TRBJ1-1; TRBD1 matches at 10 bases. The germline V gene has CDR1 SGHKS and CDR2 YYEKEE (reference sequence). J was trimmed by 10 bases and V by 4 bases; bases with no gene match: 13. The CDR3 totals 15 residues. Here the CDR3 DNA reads TGTGCCAGCAGCAACAAGGGGACAGGGGTTTCTCTAGCTTTCTTT. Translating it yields CASSNKGTGVSLAFF.

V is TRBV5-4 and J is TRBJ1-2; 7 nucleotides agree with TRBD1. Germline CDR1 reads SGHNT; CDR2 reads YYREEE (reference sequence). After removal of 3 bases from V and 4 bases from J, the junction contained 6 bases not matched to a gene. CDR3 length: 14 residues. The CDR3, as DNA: TGTGCCAGCAGCTCCGGGACAGCTCTCTATGGCTACACCTTC. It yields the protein CASSSGTALYGYTF.

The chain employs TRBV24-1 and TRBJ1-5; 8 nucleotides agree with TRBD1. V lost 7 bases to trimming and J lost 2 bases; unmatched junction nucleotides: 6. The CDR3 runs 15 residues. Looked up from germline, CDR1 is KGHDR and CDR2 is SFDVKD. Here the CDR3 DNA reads TGTGCCACCAGAGGCAGGGGGCTGTGCAATCAGCCCCAGCATTTT. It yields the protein CATRGRGLCNQPQHF.

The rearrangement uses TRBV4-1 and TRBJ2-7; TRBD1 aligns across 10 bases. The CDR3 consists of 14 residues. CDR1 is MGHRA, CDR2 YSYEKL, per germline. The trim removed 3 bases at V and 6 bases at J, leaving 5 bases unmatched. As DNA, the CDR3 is TGCGCCAGCAGCCAGGGACAGGGGTTTTCCGAGCAGTACTTC. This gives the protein CASSQGQGFSEQYF.

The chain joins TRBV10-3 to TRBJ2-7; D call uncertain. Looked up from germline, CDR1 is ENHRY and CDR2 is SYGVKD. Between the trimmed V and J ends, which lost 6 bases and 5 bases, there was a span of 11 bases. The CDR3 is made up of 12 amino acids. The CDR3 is CAISEHRDEQYF. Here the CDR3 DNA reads TGTGCCATCAGCGAACACAGAGACGAGCAGTACTTC.

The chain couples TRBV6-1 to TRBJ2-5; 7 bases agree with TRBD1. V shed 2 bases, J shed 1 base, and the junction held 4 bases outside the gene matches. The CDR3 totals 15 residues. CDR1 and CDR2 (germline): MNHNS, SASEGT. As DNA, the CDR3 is TGTGCCAGCAGTGAACCGGGACAGCTCCAAGAGACCCAGTACTTC. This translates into CASSEPGQLQETQYF.

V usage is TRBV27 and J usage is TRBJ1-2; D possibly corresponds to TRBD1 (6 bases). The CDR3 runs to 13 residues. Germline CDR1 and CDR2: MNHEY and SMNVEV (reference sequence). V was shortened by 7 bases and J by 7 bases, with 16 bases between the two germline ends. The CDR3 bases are TGTGCCAGCAAAATCAGGGGTACAATTGGCTACACCTTC. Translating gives CASKIRGTIGYTF.

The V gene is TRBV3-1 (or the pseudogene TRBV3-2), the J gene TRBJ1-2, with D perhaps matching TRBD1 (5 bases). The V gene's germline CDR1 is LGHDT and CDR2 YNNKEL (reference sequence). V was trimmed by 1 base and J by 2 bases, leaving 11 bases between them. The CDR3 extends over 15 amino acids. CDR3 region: CASSQGSGLNYGYTF. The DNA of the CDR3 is TGTGCCAGCAGCCAAGGTTCAGGGCTCAACTATGGCTACACCTTC.

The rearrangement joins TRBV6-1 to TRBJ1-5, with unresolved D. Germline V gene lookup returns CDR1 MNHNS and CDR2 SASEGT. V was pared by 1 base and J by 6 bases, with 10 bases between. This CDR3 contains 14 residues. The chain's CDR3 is CASSEEVTSQPQHF. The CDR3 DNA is TGTGCCAGCAGTGAAGAGGTGACTAGTCAGCCCCAGCATTTT.

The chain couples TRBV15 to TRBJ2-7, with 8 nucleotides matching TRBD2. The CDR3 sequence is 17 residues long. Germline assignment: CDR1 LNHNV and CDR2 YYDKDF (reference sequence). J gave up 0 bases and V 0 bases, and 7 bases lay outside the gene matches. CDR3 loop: CATSREGFSGASYEQYF. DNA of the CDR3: TGTGCCACCAGCAGAGAGGGCTTTAGCGGGGCCTCCTACGAGCAGTACTTC.